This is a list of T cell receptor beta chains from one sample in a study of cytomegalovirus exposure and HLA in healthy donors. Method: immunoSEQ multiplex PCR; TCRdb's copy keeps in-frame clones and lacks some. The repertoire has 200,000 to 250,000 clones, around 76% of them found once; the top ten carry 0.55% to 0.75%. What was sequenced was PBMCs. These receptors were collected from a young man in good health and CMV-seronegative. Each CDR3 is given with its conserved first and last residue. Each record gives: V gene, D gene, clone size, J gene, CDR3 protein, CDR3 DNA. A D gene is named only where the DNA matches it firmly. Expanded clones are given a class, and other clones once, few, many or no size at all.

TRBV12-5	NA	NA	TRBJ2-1	CASGLDRLASKSDEQFF	TGTGCTAGTGGTTTGGACCGCCTAGCCTCGAAGTCAGATGAGCAGTTCTTC
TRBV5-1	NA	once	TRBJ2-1	CASSYLAGSYNEQFF	TGCGCCAGCAGCTACCTCGCGGGCTCCTACAATGAGCAGTTCTTC
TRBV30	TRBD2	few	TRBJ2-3	CAWGLAAPDTQYF	TGTGCCTGGGGACTAGCGGCCCCAGATACGCAGTATTTT
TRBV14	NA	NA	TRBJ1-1	CASSPTWWAGNTEAFF	TGTGCCAGCAGCCCGACTTGGTGGGCGGGGAACACTGAAGCTTTCTTT
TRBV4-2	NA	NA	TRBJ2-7	CASSQDLAGASSYEQYF	TGTGCCAGCAGCCAAGATCTCGCAGGGGCGAGCTCCTACGAGCAGTACTTC
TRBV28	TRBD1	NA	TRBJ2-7	CASSLSQGDLYEQYF	TGTGCCAGCAGTTTAAGTCAGGGGGACCTATACGAGCAGTACTTC
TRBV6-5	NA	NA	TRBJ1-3	CASSYSSGTGNTIYF	TGTGCCAGCAGTTACTCTTCAGGGACTGGAAACACCATATATTTT
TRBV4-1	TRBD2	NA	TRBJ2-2	CASSQDRGAGGNTGELFF	TGCGCCAGCAGCCAAGATCGTGGTGCGGGAGGGAACACCGGGGAGCTGTTTTTT
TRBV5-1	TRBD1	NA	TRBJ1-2	CASSSVRTGLGYTF	TGCGCCAGCAGCTCGGTGCGGACAGGGCTTGGCTACACCTTC
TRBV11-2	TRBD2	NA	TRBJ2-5	CASSSSTRGRETQYF	TGTGCCAGCAGCTCAAGTACGCGGGGGAGGGAGACCCAGTACTTC
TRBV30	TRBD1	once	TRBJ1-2	CAWAQDRANYGYTF	TGTGCCTGGGCGCAGGACAGGGCTAACTATGGCTACACCTTC
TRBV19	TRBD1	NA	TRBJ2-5	CASSPRGTGLRETQYF	TGTGCCAGTAGTCCTCGCGGGACAGGGCTCCGGGAGACCCAGTACTTC
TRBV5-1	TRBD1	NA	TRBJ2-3	CASSARQGNTQYF	TGCGCCAGCAGCGCAAGACAGGGAAATACGCAGTATTTT
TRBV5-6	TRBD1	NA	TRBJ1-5	CASSRQGGSNQPQHF	TGTGCCAGCAGCCGACAGGGTGGGAGCAATCAGCCCCAGCATTTT
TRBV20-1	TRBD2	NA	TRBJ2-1	CSASRTSGMFF	TGCAGTGCCAGCCGGACTAGCGGGATGTTCTTC
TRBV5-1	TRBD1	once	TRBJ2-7	CASSSRQGLSYEQYF	TGCGCCAGCAGCTCACGACAGGGCCTCTCCTACGAGCAGTACTTC
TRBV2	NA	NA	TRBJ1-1	CASSERTPNTEAFF	TGTGCCAGCAGTGAGCGCACTCCGAACACTGAAGCTTTCTTT
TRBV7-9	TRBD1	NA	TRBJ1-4	CSSSSDREGDSEKLFF	TGTTCCAGCAGCTCGGACAGGGAGGGGGACTCTGAAAAACTGTTTTTT
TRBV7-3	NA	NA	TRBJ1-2	CASSEASGGSGGYTF	TGTGCCAGCAGCGAAGCCTCGGGGGGCTCGGGTGGCTACACCTTC
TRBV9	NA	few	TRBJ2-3	CASSVDQGSFDTQYF	TGTGCCAGCAGCGTAGATCAGGGTAGCTTCGATACGCAGTATTTT
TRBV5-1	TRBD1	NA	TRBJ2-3	CASSFRTGSTDTQYF	TGCGCCAGCAGCTTTAGGACAGGGAGCACAGATACGCAGTATTTT
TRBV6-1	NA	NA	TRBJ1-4	CASSRATNEKLFF	TGTGCCAGCTCAAGAGCAACTAATGAAAAACTGTTTTTT
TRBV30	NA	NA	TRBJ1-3	CAWSVTGTSSGNTIYF	TGTGCCTGGAGTGTTACAGGGACCAGCTCTGGAAACACCATATATTTT
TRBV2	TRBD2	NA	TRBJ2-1	CASRASGNRGEQFF	TGTGCCAGCAGGGCTAGCGGGAATCGGGGTGAGCAGTTCTTC
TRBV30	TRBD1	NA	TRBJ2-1	CAWSKGQGALGQFF	TGTGCCTGGAGTAAGGGACAGGGGGCGCTGGGGCAGTTCTTC
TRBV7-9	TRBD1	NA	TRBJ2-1	CASSPNPGQGWNEQFF	TGTGCCAGCAGCCCAAATCCGGGACAGGGGTGGAATGAGCAGTTCTTC
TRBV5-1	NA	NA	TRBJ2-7	CASSLALSYEQYF	TGCGCCAGCAGCTTGGCCCTATCCTACGAGCAGTACTTC
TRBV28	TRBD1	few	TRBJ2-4	CASSGGQVLAKNIQYF	TGTGCCAGCAGTGGTGGACAGGTTCTAGCCAAAAACATTCAGTACTTC
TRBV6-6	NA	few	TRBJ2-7	CASSAKGEQYF	TGTGCCAGCAGTGCCAAGGGGGAGCAGTACTTC
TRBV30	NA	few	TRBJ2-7	CAWSSQSYEQYF	TGTGCCTGGAGCTCCCAGTCCTACGAGCAGTACTTC
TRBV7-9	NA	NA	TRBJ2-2	CASLGVGELFF	TGTGCCAGCCTAGGGGTCGGGGAGCTGTTTTTT
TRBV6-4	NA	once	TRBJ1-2	CASSDSPGGGTYGYTF	TGTGCCAGCAGTGACTCGCCTGGAGGAGGCACCTATGGCTACACCTTC
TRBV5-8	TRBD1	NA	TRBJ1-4	CASSARIQGRKLFF	TGTGCCAGCAGCGCACGAATACAGGGGAGAAAACTGTTTTTT
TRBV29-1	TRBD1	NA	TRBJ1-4	CSGSTGAGEKLFF	TGCAGCGGCTCAACAGGGGCCGGGGAAAAACTGTTTTTT
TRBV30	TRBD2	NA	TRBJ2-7	CAWSTGTSGFSYEQYF	TGTGCCTGGAGTACAGGGACTAGCGGATTCTCCTACGAGCAGTACTTC
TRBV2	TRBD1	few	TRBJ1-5	CASGGQGVHQPQHF	TGTGCCAGCGGGGGACAGGGAGTCCATCAGCCCCAGCATTTT
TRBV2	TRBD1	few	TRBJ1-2	CASRNRGGNYGYTF	TGTGCCAGCAGAAACAGGGGTGGTAACTATGGCTACACCTTC
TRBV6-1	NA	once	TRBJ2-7	CASYGGGTYEQYF	TGTGCCAGCTACGGCGGAGGGACCTACGAGCAGTACTTC
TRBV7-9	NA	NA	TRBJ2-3	CASSLLIDTQYF	TGTGCCAGCAGCTTACTTATAGATACGCAGTATTTT
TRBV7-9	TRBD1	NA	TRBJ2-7	CASSPWTGGAYEQYF	TGTGCCAGCAGCCCCTGGACAGGGGGGGCCTACGAGCAGTACTTC
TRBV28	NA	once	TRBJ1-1	CASSYRVGVEAFF	TGTGCCAGCAGTTATAGGGTCGGGGTTGAAGCTTTCTTT
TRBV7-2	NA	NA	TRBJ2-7	CASSFFISNYEQYF	TGTGCCAGCAGCTTTTTTATTAGCAACTACGAGCAGTACTTC
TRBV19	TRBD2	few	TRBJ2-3	CASRSGLAGADTQYF	TGTGCCAGTAGATCGGGACTAGCGGGAGCAGATACGCAGTATTTT
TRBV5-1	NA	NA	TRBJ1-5	CASSLLRGSLNHQPQHF	TGCGCCAGCAGCTTACTTCGAGGGAGCCTTAATCATCAGCCCCAGCATTTT
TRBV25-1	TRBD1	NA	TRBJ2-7	CASIPGTGDGEQYF	TGTGCCAGCATCCCCGGGACAGGGGACGGCGAGCAGTACTTC
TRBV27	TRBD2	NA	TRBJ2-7	CASSSTTGLAGPYEQYF	TGTGCCAGCAGTTCAACAACCGGACTAGCGGGCCCCTACGAGCAGTACTTC
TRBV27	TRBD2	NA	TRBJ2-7	CASSFRGGEQYF	TGTGCCAGCAGTTTTCGGGGAGGGGAGCAGTACTTC
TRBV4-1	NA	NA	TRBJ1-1	CASSQARGLGTEAFF	TGCGCCAGCAGCCAAGCAAGAGGATTGGGCACTGAAGCTTTCTTT
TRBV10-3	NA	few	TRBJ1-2	CAIAGGDGYTF	TGTGCCATCGCGGGGGGCGATGGCTACACCTTC
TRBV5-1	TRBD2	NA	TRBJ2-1	CASSLAAGVSYNEQFF	TGCGCCAGCAGCTTGGCCGCGGGAGTCTCCTACAATGAGCAGTTCTTC
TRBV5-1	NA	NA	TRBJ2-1	CASSWTVLGYNEQFF	TGCGCCAGCAGCTGGACAGTCCTGGGCTACAATGAGCAGTTCTTC
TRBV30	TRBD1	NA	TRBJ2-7	CAWSVRVGTGYTYEQYF	TGTGCCTGGAGTGTACGTGTTGGGACAGGGTATACCTACGAGCAGTACTTC
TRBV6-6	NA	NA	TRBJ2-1	CASSGWGEQFF	TGTGCCAGCAGCGGGTGGGGCGAGCAGTTCTTC
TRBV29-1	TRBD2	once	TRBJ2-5	CSVEVFCLGGFSETQYF	TGCAGCGTTGAAGTTTTTTGTCTCGGGGGGTTCTCGGAGACCCAGTACTTC
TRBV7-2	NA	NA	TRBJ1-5	CASSSFLGRNQPQHF	TGTGCCAGCAGCTCCTTCTTGGGGCGGAATCAGCCCCAGCATTTT
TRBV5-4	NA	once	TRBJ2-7	CASSFGTLSYEQYF	TGTGCCAGCAGCTTCGGGACACTCTCCTACGAGCAGTACTTC
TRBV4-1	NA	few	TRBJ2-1	CASSPGQTHEQFF	TGCGCCAGCAGCCCAGGACAAACCCATGAGCAGTTCTTC